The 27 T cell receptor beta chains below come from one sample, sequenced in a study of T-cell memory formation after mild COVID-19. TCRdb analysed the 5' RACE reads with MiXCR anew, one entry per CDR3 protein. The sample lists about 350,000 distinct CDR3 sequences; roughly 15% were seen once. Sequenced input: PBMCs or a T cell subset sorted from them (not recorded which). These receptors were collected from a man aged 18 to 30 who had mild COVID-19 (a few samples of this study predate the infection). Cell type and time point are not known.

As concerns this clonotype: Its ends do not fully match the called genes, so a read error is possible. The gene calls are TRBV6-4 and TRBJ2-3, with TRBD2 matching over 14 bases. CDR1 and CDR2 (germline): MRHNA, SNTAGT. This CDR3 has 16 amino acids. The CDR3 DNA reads TGTGCCAGAAGTGACTCGACTAGCGGGGGGGCAGATACGCAGTATTTT. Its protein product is CARSDSTSGGADTQYF.

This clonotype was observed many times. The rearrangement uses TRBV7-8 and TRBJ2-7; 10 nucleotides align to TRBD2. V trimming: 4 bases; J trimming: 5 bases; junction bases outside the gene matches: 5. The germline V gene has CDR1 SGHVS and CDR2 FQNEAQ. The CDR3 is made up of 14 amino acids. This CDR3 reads CASSSGLAVHEQYF. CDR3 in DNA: TGTGCCAGCAGCTCAGGACTAGCGGTCCACGAGCAGTACTTC. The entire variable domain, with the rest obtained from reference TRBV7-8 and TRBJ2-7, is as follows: GAGVSQSPRYKVAKRGQDVALRCDPISGHVSLFWYQQALGQGPEFLTYFQNEAQLDKSGLPSDRFFAERPEGSVSTLKIQRTQQEDSAVYLCASSSGLAVHEQYFGPGTRLTVT.

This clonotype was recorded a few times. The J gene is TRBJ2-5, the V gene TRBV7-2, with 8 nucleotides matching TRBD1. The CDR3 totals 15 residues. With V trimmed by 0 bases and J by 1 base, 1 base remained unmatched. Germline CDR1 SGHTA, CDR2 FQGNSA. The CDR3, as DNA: TGTGCCAGCAGCTTAGCCAGGGGGCCCCAAGAGACCCAGTACTTC. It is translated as CASSLARGPQETQYF.

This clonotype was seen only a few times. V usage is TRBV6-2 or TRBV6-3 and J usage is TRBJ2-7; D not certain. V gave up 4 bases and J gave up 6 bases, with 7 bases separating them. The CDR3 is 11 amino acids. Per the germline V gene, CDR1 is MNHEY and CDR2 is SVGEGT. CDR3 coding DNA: TGTGCCAGCAGTTTCGGGCCCGAGCAGTACGTC. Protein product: CASSFGPEQYV.

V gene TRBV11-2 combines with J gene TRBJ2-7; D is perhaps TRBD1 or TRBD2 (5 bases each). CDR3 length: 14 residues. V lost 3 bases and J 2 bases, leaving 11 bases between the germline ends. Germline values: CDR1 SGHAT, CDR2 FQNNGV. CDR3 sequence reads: CASSFTGTAYEQYV. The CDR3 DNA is TGTGCCAGCAGCTTCACCGGGACGGCCTACGAGCAGTACGTC.

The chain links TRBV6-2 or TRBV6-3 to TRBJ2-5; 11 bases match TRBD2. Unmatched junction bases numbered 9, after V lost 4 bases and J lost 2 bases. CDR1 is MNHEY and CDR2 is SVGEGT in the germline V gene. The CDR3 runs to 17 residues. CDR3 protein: CASSSPGLAVPQETQYF. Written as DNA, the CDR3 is TGTGCCAGCAGTTCCCCGGGACTAGCGGTCCCACAAGAGACCCAGTACTTC.

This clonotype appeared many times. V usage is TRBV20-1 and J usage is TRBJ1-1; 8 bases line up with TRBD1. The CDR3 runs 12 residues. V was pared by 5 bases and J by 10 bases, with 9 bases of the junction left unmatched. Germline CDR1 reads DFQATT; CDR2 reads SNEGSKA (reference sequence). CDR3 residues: CSAPDRALVAFF. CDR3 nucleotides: TGCAGTGCTCCGGACAGGGCATTGGTAGCTTTCTTT.

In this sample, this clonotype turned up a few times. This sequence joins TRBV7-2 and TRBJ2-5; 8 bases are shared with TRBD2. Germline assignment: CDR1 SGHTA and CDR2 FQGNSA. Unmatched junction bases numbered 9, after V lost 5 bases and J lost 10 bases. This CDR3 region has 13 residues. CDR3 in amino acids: CASSPRGGTGQYF. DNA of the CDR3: TGTGCCAGCAGCCCGCGCGGGGGGACGGGCCAGTACTTC. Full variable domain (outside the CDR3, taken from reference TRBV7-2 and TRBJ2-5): GAGVSQSPSNKVTEKGKDVELRCDPISGHTALYWYRQSLGQGLEFLIYFQGNSAPDKSGLPSDRFSAERTGGSVSTLTIQRTQQEDSAVYLCASSPRGGTGQYFGPGTRLLVL.

The CDR3 protein is CASGLVRGGYPDTQYF. The DNA of the CDR3 is TGTGCTAGTGGTTTGGTACGAGGGGGGTACCCAGATACGCAGTATTTT. The rearrangement links TRBV12-5 to TRBJ2-3; D may match TRBD1 or TRBD2 (6 bases each). With 0 bases removed from V and 4 bases from J, the gap between germline ends came to 14 bases. The CDR3 is made up of 16 amino acids. CDR1 and CDR2 (germline): LGHNT, FRNRAP.

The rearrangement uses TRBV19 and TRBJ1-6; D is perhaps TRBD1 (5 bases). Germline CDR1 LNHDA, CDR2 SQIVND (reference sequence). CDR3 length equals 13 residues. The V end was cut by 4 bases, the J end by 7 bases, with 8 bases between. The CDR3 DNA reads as TGTGCCAGTAGTACGAGGGGCAATTCACCCCTCCACTTT. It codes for CASSTRGNSPLHF.

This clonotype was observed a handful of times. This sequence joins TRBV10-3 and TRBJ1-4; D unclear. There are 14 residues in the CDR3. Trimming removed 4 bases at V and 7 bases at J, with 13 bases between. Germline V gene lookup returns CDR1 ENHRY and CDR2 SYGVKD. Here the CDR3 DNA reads TGTGCCATCAGTGTGGCCGGAGAGGGTGAAAAACTGTTTTTT. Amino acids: CAISVAGEGEKLFF.

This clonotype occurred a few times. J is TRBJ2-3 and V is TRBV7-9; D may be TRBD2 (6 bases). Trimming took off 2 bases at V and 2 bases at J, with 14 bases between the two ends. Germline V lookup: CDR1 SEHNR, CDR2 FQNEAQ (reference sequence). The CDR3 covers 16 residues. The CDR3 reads CASSLTGRGDTDTQYF. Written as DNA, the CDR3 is TGTGCCAGCAGCTTAACGGGGCGGGGAGACACAGATACGCAGTATTTT.

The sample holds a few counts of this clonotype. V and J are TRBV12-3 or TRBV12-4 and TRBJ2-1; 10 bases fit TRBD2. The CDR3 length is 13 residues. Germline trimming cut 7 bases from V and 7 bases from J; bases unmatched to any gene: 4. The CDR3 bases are TGTGCCAGCACCACTAGCGGGGAAAATGAGCAGTTCTTC. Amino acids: CASTTSGENEQFF.

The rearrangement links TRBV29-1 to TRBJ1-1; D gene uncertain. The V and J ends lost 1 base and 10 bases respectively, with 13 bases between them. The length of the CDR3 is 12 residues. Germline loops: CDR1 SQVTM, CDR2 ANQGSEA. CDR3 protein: CSVEGLGAGAFF. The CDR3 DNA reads TGCAGCGTTGAAGGCCTCGGCGCCGGAGCTTTCTTT.

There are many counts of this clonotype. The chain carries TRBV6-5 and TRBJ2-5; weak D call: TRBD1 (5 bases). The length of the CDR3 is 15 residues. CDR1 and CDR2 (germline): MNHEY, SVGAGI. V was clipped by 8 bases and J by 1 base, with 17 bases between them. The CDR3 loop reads CASAPVDSSQETQYF. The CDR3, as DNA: TGTGCCAGCGCCCCCGTAGACAGTTCCCAAGAGACCCAGTACTTC.

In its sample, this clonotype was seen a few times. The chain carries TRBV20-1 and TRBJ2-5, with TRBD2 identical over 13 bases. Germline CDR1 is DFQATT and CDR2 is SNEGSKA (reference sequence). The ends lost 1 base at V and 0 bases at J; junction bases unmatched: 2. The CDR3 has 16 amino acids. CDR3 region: CSARGGLAGNQETQYF. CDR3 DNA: TGCAGTGCTAGAGGGGGACTAGCGGGGAACCAAGAGACCCAGTACTTC.

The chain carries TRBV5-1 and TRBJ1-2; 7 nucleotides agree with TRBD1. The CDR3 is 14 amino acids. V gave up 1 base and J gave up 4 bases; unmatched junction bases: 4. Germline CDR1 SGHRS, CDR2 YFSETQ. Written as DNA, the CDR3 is TGCGCCAGCAGCTTGACAGGACAGGCCTATGGCTACACCTTC. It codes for CASSLTGQAYGYTF.

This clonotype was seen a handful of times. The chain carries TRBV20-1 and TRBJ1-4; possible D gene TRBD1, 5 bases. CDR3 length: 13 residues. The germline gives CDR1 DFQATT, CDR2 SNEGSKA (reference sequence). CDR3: CSGRDSLNEKLFF. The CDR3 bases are TGCAGCGGGCGTGACAGCTTGAATGAAAAACTGTTTTTT.

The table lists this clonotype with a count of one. Here the CDR3 reads CSARRAGGSPSSYNEQFF. The CDR3 nucleotides read TGCAGCGCTCGGCGGGCGGGAGGGAGCCCCAGCTCCTACAATGAGCAGTTCTTC. This rearrangement joins TRBV29-1 to TRBJ2-1; 9 nucleotides line up with TRBD2. The length of the CDR3 is 18 residues. V trimming: 7 bases; J trimming: 0 bases; junction bases outside the gene matches: 16. Germline assignment: CDR1 SQVTM and CDR2 ANQGSEA.

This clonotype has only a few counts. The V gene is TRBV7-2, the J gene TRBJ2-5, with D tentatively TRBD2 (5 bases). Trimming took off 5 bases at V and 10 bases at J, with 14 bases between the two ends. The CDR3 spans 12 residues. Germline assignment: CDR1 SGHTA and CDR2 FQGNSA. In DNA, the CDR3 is TGTGCCAGCAGCCGACTGACTCGGGACCAGTACTTC. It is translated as CASSRLTRDQYF.

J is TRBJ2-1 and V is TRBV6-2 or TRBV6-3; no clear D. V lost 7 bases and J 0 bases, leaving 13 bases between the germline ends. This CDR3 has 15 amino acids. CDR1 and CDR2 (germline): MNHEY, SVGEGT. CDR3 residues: CASNFYLSSYNEQFF. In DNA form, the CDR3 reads TGTGCCAGCAATTTCTACTTGAGCTCCTACAATGAGCAGTTCTTC.

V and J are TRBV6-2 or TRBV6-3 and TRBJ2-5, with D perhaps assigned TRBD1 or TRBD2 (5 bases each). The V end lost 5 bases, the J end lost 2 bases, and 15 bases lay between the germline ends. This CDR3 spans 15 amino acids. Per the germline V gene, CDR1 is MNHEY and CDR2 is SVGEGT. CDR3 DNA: TGTGCCAGCAGTGGACTTGGGACCGCTCAAGAGACCCAGTACTTC. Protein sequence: CASSGLGTAQETQYF.

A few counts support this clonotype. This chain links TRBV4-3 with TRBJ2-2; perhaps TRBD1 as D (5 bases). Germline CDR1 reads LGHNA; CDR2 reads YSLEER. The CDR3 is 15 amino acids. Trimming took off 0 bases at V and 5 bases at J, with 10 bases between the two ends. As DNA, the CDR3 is TGCGCCAGCAGCCAAGATCCAAAGGGGACCGGGGAGCTGTTTTTT. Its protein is CASSQDPKGTGELFF.

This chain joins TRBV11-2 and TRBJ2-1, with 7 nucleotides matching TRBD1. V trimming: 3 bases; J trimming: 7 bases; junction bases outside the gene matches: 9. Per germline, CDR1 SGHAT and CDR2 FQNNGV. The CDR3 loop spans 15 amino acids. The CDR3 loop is CASSFRDRAENEQFF. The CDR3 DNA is TGTGCCAGCAGCTTCCGAGACAGGGCGGAGAATGAGCAGTTCTTC.

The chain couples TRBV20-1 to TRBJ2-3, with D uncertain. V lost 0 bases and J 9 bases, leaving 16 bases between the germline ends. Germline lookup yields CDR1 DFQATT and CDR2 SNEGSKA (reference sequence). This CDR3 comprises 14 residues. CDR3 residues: CSAREKGGLETQYF. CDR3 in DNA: TGCAGTGCTAGAGAGAAGGGCGGCCTGGAAACGCAGTATTTT.

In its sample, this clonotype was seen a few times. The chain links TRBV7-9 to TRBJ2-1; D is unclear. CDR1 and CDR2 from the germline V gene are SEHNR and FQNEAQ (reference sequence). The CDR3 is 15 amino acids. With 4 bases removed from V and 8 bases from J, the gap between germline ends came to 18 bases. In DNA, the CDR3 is TGTGCCAGCAGCTCTACTCGATTCGAACTGGATGAGCAGTTCTTC. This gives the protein CASSSTRFELDEQFF.

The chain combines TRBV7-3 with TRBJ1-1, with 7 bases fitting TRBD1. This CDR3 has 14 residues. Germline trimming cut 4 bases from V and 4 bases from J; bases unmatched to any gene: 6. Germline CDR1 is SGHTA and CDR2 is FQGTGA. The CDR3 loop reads CASSYTSGGTEAFF. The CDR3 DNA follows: TGTGCCAGCAGCTACACCTCAGGGGGCACTGAAGCTTTCTTT.